These 9 T cell receptor beta chains originate from one sample sequenced in a study of blood T cell repertoires in COVID-19. The assay was immunoSEQ multiplex PCR, and TCRdb's table has in-frame clones only and misses some. The data show about 140,000 clones, about four fifths seen once. Sequenced input: peripheral blood. These receptor sequences come from a human donor in a cohort sampled during active COVID-19.

The V gene is TRBV9, the J gene TRBJ1-1, with a tentative D call TRBD1 (6 bases). Germline CDR1 reads SGDLS; CDR2 reads YYNGEE. CDR3 length equals 13 residues. V gave up 3 bases and J gave up 8 bases, with 14 bases separating them. The CDR3 here is CASSAGVGLEAFF. DNA for the CDR3: TGTGCCAGCAGCGCAGGGGTTGGGTTGGAAGCTTTCTTT.

The chain couples TRBV6-2 or TRBV6-3 to TRBJ1-1, with 8 bases matching TRBD1. The CDR3 is made up of 16 amino acids. Germline V gives CDR1 MNHEY, CDR2 SVGEGT. V trimming: 4 bases; J trimming: 1 base; junction bases outside the gene matches: 8. CDR3 region: CASSSNTGTGNTEAFF. Written as DNA, the CDR3 is TGTGCCAGCAGTTCAAACACCGGGACAGGGAACACTGAAGCTTTCTTT.

The chain employs TRBV3-1 (or the pseudogene TRBV3-2) and TRBJ1-2; D remains unclear. With 0 bases removed from V and 1 base from J, the gap between germline ends came to 9 bases. The CDR3 is made up of 15 amino acids. Germline V gene data show CDR1 as LGHDT and CDR2 as YNNKEL (reference sequence). CDR3 coding DNA: TGTGCCAGCAGCCAAGAGATTGGCAGTAACTATGGCTACACCTTC. It encodes CASSQEIGSNYGYTF.

The V gene is TRBV15, the J gene TRBJ2-5; 9 nucleotides line up with TRBD2. The CDR3 loop spans 16 amino acids. Germline trimming cut 0 bases from V and 2 bases from J; bases unmatched to any gene: 4. Germline V gene sequence: CDR1 LNHNV, CDR2 YYDKDF (reference sequence). CDR3 protein: CATSREGLAGQETQYF. CDR3 DNA: TGTGCCACCAGCAGAGAAGGGCTAGCGGGGCAAGAGACCCAGTACTTC.

A single count supports this clone. The chain employs TRBV3-1 (or the pseudogene TRBV3-2) and TRBJ2-3; 8 nucleotides align to TRBD2. J was trimmed by 2 bases and V by 2 bases; bases with no gene match: 3. Per germline, CDR1 LGHDT and CDR2 YNNKEL (reference sequence). This CDR3 spans 15 amino acids. The CDR3 sequence: CASSQIAGITDTQYF. DNA of the CDR3: TGTGCCAGCAGCCAAATAGCGGGAATCACAGATACGCAGTATTTT.

This chain joins TRBV7-8 and TRBJ2-1, with TRBD2 identical over 11 bases. Germline V lookup: CDR1 SGHVS, CDR2 FQNEAQ. CDR3 length equals 15 residues. J gave up 1 base and V 8 bases, and 4 bases lay outside the gene matches. DNA for the CDR3: TGTGCCAGCTCGCGGACTAGCGGGTCCTACAATGAGCAGTTCTTC. This sequence encodes CASSRTSGSYNEQFF.

J is TRBJ1-2 and V is TRBV18; 7 nucleotides align to TRBD1. Per the germline V gene, CDR1 is KGHSH and CDR2 is LQKENI. CDR3 size: 15 residues. The trim removed 1 base at V and 6 bases at J, leaving 8 bases unmatched. The CDR3 nucleotides read TGTGCCAGCTCACCACGCCCCGACAGGGAAAATGGCTACACCTTC. Encoded protein: CASSPRPDRENGYTF.

The chain is built from TRBV30 and TRBJ1-1; D perhaps matches TRBD1 (6 bases). Trimming removed 2 bases at V and 0 bases at J, with 13 bases between. CDR3 length: 15 amino acids. Germline lookup yields CDR1 GTSNPN and CDR2 SVGIG (reference sequence). DNA of the CDR3: TGTGCCTGGAGTAAGGGACAACAAGTGAACACTGAAGCTTTCTTT. Its protein product is CAWSKGQQVNTEAFF.

The chain couples TRBV7-8 to TRBJ2-7; TRBD2 aligns across 10 bases. Losses at the gene ends were 5 bases for V and 4 bases for J; bases not matched to a gene: 5. Germline loops: CDR1 SGHVS, CDR2 FQNEAQ. CDR3 length: 14 amino acids. The CDR3 DNA is TGTGCCAGCAGCCGGACTAGCGGAGATTACGAGCAGTACTTC. Protein: CASSRTSGDYEQYF. Looking up the rest from reference TRBV7-8 and TRBJ2-7 gives the full variable domain: GAGVSQSPRYKVAKRGQDVALRCDPISGHVSLFWYQQALGQGPEFLTYFQNEAQLDKSGLPSDRFFAERPEGSVSTLKIQRTQQEDSAVYLCASSRTSGDYEQYFGPGTRLTVT.